This T cell receptor beta chain was sequenced during a study of human T cells and chemical hapten exposure. Study as a whole: Slight volume differences across pooled libraries mainly accounted for varying per-sample TCR yields.

This clonotype was detected many times. The antigen is undetermined. Overall study results and limits: Unchanged with DPC sensitization were TCRs above 1 in 1000 frequency.

Time point given: healthy volunteer bleed at 6 weeks. Total RNA was isolated from whole blood that had not been fractionated. TCRdb called the RACE reads again in MiXCR, with one record for every CDR3 protein. The table lists tens of thousands of distinct CDR3 sequences, around 5.5% of them singletons. The V end was cut by 4 bases, the J end by 4 bases, with 8 bases between. This CDR3 contains 12 residues. Germline V CDR1 and CDR2: LNHNV, YYDKDF (reference sequence). The source of this sequence is a human donor in good health. Some clones in this sample may be carry-over from other donors' samples. Specimen: whole blood. The chain has TRBV15 and TRBJ2-7; no definite D call. The CDR3 loop reads CATSTGSYEQYF. The CDR3, as DNA: TGTGCCACCAGCACAGGTTCTTACGAGCAGTACTTC.